This TCR beta chain was found in a study of shared clonotypes between healthy human individuals. Produced via immunoSEQ multiplex PCR; TCRdb's table is partial and in-frame only. The sample lists roughly 2.5 million clones, around nine tenths occurring once. Points from the study as a whole: Of the naive CD4 clonotypes, approximately 5% were shared across several donors. Estimated richness was generally greater in naive than memory subsets.

For this clone: The antigen is unknown. Other DNA sequences within the sample encode an identical CDR3.

The origin of this receptor is a man between 18 and 29 years old in good health. Sequenced material: naive CD4+ T cells sorted from blood. Subset indicated: CD45RA+ positively selected.

CDR3 region: CASSLEGPGELFF. The CDR3 region has the DNA TGCGCCAGCAGCTTGGAGGGCCCCGGGGAGCTGTTTTTT. The J gene is TRBJ2-2, the V gene TRBV5-1; D call uncertain. Germline V gives CDR1 SGHRS, CDR2 YFSETQ. V dropped 0 bases and J dropped 6 bases, with 6 bases sitting between them. The CDR3 sequence is 13 residues long.